This T cell receptor beta chain was identified in a study of blood T cell repertoires in COVID-19. Generated by immunoSEQ multiplex PCR, the TCRdb table keeps only in-frame clones and is missing some. The top ten clones hold less than 9% of a sample with fewer than 700,000 clones, about 88% of them seen once. Sequenced: peripheral blood. The source is a woman between 45 and 65 years old with COVID-19, enrolled during active disease.

CDR3 sequence (DNA): TGTGCCAGCAGTGACTCGGACAGGGTTAATTCACCCCTCCACTTT. Amino acids: CASSDSDRVNSPLHF. The chain joins TRBV6-4 to TRBJ1-6; 8 nucleotides agree with TRBD1. This CDR3 has 15 residues. Germline CDR1 MRHNA, CDR2 SNTAGT. J was trimmed by 6 bases and V by 0 bases; bases with no gene match: 1.